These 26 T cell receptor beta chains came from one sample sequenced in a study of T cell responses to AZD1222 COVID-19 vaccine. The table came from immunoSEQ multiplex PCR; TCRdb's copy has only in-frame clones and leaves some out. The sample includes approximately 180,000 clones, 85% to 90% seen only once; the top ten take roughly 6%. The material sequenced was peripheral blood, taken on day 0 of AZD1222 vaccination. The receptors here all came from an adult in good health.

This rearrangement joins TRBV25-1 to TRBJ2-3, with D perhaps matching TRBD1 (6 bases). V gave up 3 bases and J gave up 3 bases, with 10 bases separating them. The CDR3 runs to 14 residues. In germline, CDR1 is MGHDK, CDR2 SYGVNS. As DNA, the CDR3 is TGTGCCAGCAGTGAGACAGGTAGAACAGATACGCAGTATTTT. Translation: CASSETGRTDTQYF. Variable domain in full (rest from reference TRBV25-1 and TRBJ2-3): EADIYQTPRYLVIGTGKKITLECSQTMGHDKMYWYQQDPGMELHLIHYSYGVNSTEKGDLSSESTVSRIRTEHFPLTLESARPSHTSQYLCASSETGRTDTQYFGPGTRLTVL.

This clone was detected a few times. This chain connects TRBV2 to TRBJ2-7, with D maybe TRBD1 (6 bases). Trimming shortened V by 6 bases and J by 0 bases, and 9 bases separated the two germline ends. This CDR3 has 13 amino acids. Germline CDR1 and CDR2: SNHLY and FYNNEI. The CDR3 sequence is CASRKDSSYEQYF. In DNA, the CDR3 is TGTGCCAGCAGGAAGGACAGCTCCTACGAGCAGTACTTC. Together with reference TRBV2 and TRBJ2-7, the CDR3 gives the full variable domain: EPEVTQTPSHQVTQMGQEVILRCVPISNHLYFYWYRQILGQKVEFLVSFYNNEISEKSEIFDDQFSVERPDGSNFTLKIRSTKLEDSAMYFCASRKDSSYEQYFGPGTRLTVT.

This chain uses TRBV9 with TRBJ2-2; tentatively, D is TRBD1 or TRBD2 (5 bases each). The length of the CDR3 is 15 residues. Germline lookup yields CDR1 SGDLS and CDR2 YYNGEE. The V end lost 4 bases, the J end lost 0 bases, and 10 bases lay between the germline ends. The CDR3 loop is CASSIGTANTGELFF. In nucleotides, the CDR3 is TGTGCCAGCAGCATTGGGACGGCGAACACCGGGGAGCTGTTTTTT.

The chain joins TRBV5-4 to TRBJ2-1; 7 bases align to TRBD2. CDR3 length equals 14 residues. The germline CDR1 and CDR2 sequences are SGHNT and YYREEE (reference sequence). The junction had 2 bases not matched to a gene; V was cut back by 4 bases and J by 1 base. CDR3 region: CASSGGGSYNEQFF. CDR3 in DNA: TGTGCCAGCAGCGGGGGAGGGTCCTACAATGAGCAGTTCTTC.

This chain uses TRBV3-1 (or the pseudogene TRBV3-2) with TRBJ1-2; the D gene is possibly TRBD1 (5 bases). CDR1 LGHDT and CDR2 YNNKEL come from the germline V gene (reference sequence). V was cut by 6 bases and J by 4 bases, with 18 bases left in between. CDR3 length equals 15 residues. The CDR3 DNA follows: TGTGCCAGCAGGAGGACTTCGACAGTACTCTATGGCTACACCTTC. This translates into CASRRTSTVLYGYTF.

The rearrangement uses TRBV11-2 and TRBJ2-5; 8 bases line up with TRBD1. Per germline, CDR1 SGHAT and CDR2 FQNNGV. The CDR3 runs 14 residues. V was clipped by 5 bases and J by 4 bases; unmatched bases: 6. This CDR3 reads CASSQDRGGETQYF. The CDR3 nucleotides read TGTGCCAGCAGCCAAGACAGGGGAGGAGAGACCCAGTACTTC.

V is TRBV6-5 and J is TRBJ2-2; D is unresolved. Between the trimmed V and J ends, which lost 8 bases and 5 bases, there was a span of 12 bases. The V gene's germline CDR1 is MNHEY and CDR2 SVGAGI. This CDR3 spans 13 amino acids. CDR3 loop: CASVKRYTGELFF. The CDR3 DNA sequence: TGTGCCAGCGTCAAGCGCTATACCGGGGAGCTGTTTTTT.

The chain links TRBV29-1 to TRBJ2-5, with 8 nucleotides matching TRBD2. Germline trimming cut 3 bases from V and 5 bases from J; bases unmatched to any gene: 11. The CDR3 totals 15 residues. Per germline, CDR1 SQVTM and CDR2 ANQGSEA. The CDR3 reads CSVDGGRIRRETQYF. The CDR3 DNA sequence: TGCAGCGTTGACGGCGGGAGGATCCGTCGGGAGACCCAGTACTTC. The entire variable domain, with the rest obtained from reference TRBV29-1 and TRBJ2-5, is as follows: SAVISQKPSRDICQRGTSLTIQCQVDSQVTMMFWYRQQPGQSLTLIATANQGSEATYESGFVIDKFPISRPNLTFSTLTVSNMSPEDSSIYLCSVDGGRIRRETQYFGPGTRLLVL.

The DNA of the CDR3 is TGCGCCAGCAGCCAAGAAAAGGAAACGTACGGGGTTCGTGGAAACACCATATATTTT. Its protein is CASSQEKETYGVRGNTIYF. The rearrangement uses TRBV4-1 and TRBJ1-3; no reliable D call. Trimming removed 0 bases from V and 3 bases from J, with 21 bases in between. The CDR3 spans 19 residues. Germline V gene lookup returns CDR1 MGHRA and CDR2 YSYEKL.

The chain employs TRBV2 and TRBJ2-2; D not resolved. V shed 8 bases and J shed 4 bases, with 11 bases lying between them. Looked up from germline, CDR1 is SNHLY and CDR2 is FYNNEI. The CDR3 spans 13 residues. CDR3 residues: CASFRLITGELFF. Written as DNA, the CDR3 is TGTGCCAGCTTCAGGTTGATCACCGGGGAGCTGTTTTTT.

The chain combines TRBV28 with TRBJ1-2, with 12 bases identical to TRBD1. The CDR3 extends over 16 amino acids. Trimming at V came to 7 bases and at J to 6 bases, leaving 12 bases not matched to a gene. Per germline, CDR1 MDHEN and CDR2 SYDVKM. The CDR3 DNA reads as TGTGCCAGCAACTTAGGAGGGACAGGGGGCTTGGATGGCTACACCTTC. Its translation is CASNLGGTGGLDGYTF.

DNA of the CDR3: TGTGCCAGCAGCATTGGGACCCTTAATGAAAAACTGTTTTTT. Its translation is CASSIGTLNEKLFF. The V and J genes are TRBV5-6 and TRBJ1-4; TRBD1 might be the D (5 bases). The length of the CDR3 is 14 residues. CDR1 is SGHDT, CDR2 YYEEEE, per germline. Trimming took 4 bases from V and 4 from J, leaving 11 bases between them.

The CDR3 is CASSLLSSSYEQYF. DNA of the CDR3: TGTGCCAGCAGCCTCTTATCTAGCTCCTACGAGCAGTACTTC. This chain uses TRBV7-2 with TRBJ2-7; the D is unclear. The V gene lost 5 bases and the J gene lost 0 bases, with 11 bases spanning the gap. The germline V gene encodes CDR1 SGHTA and CDR2 FQGNSA. The CDR3 is made up of 14 amino acids.

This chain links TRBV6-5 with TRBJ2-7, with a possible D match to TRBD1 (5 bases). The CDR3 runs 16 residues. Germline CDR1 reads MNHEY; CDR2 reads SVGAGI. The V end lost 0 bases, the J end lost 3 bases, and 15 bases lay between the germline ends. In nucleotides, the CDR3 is TGTGCCAGCAGTTACTCGAGAAGCAGTCAGGGCTACGAGCAGTACTTC. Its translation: CASSYSRSSQGYEQYF.

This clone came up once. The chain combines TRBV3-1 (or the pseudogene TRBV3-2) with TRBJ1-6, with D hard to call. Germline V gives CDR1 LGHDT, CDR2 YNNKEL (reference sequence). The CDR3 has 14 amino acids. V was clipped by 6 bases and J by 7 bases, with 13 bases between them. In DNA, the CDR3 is TGTGCCAGCAGATTGTTGTCAGGCAATTCACCCCTCCACTTT. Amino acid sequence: CASRLLSGNSPLHF.

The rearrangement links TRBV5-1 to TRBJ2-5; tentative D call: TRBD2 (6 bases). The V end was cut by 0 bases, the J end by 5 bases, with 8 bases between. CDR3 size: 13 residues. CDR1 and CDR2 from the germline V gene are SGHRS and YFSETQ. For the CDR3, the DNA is TGCGCCAGCAGCTTGGGCGGGAAGGAGACCCAGTACTTC. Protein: CASSLGGKETQYF.

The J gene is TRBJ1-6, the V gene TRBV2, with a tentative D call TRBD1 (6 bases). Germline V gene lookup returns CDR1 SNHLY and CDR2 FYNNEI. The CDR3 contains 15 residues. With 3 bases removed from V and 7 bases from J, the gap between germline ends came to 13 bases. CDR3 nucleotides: TGTGCCAGCAGTGATATTGCAGGGGAAAATTCACCCCTCCACTTT. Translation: CASSDIAGENSPLHF.

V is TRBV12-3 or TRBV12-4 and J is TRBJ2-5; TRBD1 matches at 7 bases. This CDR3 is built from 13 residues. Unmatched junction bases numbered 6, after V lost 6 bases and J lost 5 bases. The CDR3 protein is CASRPDRVETQYF. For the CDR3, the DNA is TGTGCCAGCAGGCCAGACAGGGTTGAGACCCAGTACTTC.

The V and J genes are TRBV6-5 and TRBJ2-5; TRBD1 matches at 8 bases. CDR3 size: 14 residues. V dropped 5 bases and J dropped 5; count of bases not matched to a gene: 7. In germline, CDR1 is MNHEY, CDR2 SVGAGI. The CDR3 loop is CASSRQGWGETQYF. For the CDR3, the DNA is TGTGCCAGCAGTCGACAGGGGTGGGGGGAGACCCAGTACTTC.

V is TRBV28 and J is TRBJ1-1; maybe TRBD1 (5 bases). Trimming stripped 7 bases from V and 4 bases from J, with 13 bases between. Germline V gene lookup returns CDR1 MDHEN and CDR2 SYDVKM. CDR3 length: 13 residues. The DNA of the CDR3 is TGTGCCAGCAATGGGGGGAAGGGCACTGAAGCTTTCTTT. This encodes CASNGGKGTEAFF.

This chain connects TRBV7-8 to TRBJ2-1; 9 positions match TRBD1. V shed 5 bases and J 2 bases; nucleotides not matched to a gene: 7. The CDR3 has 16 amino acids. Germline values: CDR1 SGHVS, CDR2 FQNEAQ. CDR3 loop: CASSTYRQGAYNEQFF. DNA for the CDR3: TGTGCCAGCAGCACCTACAGACAGGGGGCCTACAATGAGCAGTTCTTC. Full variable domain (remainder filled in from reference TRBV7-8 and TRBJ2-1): GAGVSQSPRYKVAKRGQDVALRCDPISGHVSLFWYQQALGQGPEFLTYFQNEAQLDKSGLPSDRFFAERPEGSVSTLKIQRTQQEDSAVYLCASSTYRQGAYNEQFFGPGTRLTVL.

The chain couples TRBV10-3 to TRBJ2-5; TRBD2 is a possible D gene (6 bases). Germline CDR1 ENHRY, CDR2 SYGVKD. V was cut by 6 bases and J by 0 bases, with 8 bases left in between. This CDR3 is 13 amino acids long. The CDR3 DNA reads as TGTGCCATCAGCGGGAGTAACCAAGAGACCCAGTACTTC. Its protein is CAISGSNQETQYF.

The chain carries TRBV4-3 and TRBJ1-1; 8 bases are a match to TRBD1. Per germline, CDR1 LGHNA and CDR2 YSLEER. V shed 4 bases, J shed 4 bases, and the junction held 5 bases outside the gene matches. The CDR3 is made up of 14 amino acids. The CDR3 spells CASSPGQGGTEAFF. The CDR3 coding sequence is TGCGCCAGCAGCCCCGGACAGGGAGGCACTGAAGCTTTCTTT.

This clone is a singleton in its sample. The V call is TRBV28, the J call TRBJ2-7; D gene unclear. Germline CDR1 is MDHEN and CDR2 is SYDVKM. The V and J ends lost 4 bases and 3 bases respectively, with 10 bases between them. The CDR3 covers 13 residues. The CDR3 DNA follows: TGTGCCAGCAGTTGGAGTTTCCGCTACGAGCAGTACTTC. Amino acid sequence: CASSWSFRYEQYF.

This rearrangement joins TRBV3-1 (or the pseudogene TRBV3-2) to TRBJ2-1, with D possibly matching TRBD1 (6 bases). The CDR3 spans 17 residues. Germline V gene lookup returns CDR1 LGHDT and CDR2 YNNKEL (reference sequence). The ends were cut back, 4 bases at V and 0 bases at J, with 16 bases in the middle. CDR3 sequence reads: CASSLPPRGSSYNEQFF. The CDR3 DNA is TGTGCCAGCAGCCTTCCCCCTAGGGGGAGCTCCTACAATGAGCAGTTCTTC.

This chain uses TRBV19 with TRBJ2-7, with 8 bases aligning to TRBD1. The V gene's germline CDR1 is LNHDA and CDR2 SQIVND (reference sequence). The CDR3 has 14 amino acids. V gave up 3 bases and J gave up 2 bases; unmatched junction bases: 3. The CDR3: CASSMGRGPYEQYF. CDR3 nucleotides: TGTGCCAGTAGTATGGGCAGGGGGCCCTACGAGCAGTACTTC.